The text below deals with one T cell receptor (beta chain). The source of the sample is a study of CD8+CD57+ T cells in acquired aplastic anemia. The wider study: Across the sorted CD4+ and CD8+ cells, DNA amounts averaged roughly 3 ug.

According to the study, genomic DNA was the template for TCR beta VDJ and CDR3 profiling. Using its own MiXCR run on the reads, TCRdb lists one record per CDR3 protein. Found here are 50,000 to 70,000 distinct CDR3 sequences, 50% to 70% of them singletons; the top ten hold under 3%. Per germline, CDR1 SGHNT and CDR2 YYREEE (reference sequence). V lost 0 bases to trimming and J lost 10 bases, with 8 bases between them. This CDR3 is 12 amino acids long. Specimen: sorted CD4+, CD8+, or CD8+CD57+ T cells (not recorded which) from PBMCs. This receptor was identified in a human donor in good health, serving as a control. The rearrangement joins TRBV5-4 to TRBJ2-1; a weak D match, TRBD2 (6 bases). CDR3 sequence reads: CASSLALAEQFF. CDR3 bases: TGTGCCAGCAGCTTGGCTCTAGCGGAGCAGTTCTTC.